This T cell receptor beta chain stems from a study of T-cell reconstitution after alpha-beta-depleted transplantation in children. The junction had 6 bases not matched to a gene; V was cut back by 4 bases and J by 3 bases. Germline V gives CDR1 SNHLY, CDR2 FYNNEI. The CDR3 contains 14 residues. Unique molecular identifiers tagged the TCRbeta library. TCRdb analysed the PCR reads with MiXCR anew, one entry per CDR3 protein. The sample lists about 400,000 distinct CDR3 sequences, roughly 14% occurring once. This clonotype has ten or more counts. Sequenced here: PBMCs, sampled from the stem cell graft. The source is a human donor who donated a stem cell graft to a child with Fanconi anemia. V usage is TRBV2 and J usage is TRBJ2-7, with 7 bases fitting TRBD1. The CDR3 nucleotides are TGTGCCAGCAGTGGCGACGACAGGGTCTACGAGCAGTACGTC. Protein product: CASSGDDRVYEQYV.